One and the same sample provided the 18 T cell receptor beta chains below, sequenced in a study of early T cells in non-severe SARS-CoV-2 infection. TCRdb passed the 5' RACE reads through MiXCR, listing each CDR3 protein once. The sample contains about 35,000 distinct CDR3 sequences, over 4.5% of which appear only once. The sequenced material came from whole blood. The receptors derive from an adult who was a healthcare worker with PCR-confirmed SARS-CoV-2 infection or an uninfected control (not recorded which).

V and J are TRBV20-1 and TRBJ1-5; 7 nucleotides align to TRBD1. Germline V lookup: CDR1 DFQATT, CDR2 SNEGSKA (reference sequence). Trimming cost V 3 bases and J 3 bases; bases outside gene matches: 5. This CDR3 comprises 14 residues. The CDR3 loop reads CSASQGTDNQPQHF. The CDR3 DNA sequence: TGCAGTGCTAGTCAGGGGACAGACAATCAGCCCCAGCATTTT.

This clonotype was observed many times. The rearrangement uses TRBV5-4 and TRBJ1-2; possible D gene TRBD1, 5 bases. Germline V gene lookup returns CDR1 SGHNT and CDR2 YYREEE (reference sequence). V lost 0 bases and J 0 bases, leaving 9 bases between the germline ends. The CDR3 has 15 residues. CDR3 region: CASSLAGAANYGYTF. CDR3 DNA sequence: TGTGCCAGCAGCTTGGCCGGGGCGGCTAACTATGGCTACACCTTC.

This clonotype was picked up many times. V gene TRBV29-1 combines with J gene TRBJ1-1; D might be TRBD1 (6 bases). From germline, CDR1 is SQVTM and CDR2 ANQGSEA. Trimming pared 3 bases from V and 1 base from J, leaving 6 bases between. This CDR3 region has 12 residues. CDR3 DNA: TGCAGCGTTGACAGGGGGAACACTGAAGCTTTCTTT. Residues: CSVDRGNTEAFF.

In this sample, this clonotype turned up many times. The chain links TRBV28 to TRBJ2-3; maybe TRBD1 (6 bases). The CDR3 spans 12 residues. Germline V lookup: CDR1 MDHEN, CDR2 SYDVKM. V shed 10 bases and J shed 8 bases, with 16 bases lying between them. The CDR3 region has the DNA TGTGCCACGGGACCGATCAGGGGTACGCAGTATTTT. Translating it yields CATGPIRGTQYF.

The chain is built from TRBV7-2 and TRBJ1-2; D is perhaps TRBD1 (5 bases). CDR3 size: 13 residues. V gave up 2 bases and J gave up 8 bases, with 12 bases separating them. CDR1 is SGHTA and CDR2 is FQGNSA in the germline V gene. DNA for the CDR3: TGTGCCAGCAGCTTACGGCAGGGCCTGGGCTACACCTTC. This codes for CASSLRQGLGYTF.

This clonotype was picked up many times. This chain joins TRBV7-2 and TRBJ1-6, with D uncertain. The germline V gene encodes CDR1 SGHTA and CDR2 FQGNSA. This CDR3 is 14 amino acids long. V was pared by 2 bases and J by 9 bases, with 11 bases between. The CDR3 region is CASSLTVPSSPLHF. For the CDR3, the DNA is TGTGCCAGCAGCTTAACTGTTCCCAGTTCACCCCTCCACTTT.

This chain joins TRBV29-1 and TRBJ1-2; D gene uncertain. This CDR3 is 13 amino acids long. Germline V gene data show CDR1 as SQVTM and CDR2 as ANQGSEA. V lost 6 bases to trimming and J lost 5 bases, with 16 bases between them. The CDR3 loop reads CSVSQLDTYGYTF. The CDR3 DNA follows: TGCAGCGTCTCTCAGTTAGACACGTATGGCTACACCTTC.

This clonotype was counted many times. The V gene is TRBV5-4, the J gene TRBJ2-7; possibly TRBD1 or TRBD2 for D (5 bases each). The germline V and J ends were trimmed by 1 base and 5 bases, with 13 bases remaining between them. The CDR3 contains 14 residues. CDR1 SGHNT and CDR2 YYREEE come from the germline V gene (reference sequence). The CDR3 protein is CASSLMGTGNEQYF. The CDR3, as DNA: TGTGCCAGCAGCTTGATGGGGACGGGGAACGAGCAGTACTTC. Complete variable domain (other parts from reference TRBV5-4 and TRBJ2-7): ETGVTQSPTHLIKTRGQQVTLRCSSQSGHNTVSWYQQALGQGPQFIFQYYREEENGRGNFPPRFSGLQFPNYSSELNVNALELDDSALYLCASSLMGTGNEQYFGPGTRLTVT.

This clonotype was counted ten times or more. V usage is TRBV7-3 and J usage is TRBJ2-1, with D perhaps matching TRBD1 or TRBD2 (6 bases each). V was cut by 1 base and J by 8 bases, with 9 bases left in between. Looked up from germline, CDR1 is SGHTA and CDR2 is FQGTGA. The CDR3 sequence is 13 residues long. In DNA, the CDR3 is TGTGCCAGCAGCTTAAGGGGGGCGCATGAGCAGTTCTTC. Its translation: CASSLRGAHEQFF.

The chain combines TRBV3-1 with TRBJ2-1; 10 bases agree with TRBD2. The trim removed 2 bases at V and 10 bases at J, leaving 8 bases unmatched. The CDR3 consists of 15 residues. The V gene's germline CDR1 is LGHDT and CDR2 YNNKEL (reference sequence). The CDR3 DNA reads TGTGCCAGCAGCCAATCCGGGACTAGCGACGGGGAGCAGTTCTTC. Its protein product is CASSQSGTSDGEQFF.

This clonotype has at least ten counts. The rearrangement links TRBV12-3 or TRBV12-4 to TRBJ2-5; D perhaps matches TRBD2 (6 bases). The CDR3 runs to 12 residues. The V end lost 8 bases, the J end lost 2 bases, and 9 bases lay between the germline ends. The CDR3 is CASGGSQETQYF. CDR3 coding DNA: TGTGCCAGCGGGGGGTCACAAGAGACCCAGTACTTC.

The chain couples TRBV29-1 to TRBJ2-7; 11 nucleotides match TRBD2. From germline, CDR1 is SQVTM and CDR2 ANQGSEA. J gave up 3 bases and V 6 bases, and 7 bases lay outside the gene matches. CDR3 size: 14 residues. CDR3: CSVATSGKGYEQYF. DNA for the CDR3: TGCAGCGTAGCGACTAGCGGGAAGGGCTACGAGCAGTACTTC.

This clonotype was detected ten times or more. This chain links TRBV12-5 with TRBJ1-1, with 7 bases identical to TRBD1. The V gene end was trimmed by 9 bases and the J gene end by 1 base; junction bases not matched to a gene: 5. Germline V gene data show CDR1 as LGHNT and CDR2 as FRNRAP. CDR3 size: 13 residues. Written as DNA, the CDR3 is TGTGCTAGCGGCAGGGGGGCGAACACTGAAGCTTTCTTT. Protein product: CASGRGANTEAFF. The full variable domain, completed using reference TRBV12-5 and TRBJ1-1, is DARVTQTPRHKVTEMGQEVTMRCQPILGHNTVFWYRQTMMQGLELLAYFRNRAPLDDSGMPKDRFSAEMPDATLATLKIQPSEPRDSAVYFCASGRGANTEAFFGQGTRLTVV.

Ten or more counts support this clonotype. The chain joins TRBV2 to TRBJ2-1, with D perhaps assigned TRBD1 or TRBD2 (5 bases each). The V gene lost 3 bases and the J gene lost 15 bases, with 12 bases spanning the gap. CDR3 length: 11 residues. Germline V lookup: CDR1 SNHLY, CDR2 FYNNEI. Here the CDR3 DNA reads TGTGCCAGCAGTGAGGGGACCCCCCGGTTCTTC. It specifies CASSEGTPRFF.

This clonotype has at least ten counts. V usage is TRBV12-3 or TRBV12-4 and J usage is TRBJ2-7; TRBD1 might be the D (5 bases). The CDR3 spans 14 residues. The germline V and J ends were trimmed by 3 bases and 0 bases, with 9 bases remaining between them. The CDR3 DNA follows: TGTGCCAGCAGTTTCGGGCAGGGCTCCTACGAGCAGTACTTC. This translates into CASSFGQGSYEQYF.

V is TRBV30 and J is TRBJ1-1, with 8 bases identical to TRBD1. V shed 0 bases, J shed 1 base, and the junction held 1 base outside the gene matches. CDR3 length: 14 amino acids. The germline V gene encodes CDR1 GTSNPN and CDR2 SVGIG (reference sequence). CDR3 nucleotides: TGTGCCTGGAGTGTACAGGGGGAGAACACTGAAGCTTTCTTT. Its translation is CAWSVQGENTEAFF.

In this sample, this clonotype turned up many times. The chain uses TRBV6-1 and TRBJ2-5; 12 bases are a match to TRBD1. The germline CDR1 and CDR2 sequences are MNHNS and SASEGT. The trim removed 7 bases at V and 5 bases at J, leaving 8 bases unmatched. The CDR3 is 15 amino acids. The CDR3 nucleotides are TGTGCCAGCAATCGGGACAGGGGGCGGTGGGAGACCCAGTACTTC. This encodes CASNRDRGRWETQYF.

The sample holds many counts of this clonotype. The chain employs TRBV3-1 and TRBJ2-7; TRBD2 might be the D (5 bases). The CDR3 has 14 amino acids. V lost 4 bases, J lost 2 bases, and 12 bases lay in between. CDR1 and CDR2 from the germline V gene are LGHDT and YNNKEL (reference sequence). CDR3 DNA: TGTGCCAGCAGCCCACCAAGGAGGCCCTACGAGCAGTACTTC. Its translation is CASSPPRRPYEQYF.